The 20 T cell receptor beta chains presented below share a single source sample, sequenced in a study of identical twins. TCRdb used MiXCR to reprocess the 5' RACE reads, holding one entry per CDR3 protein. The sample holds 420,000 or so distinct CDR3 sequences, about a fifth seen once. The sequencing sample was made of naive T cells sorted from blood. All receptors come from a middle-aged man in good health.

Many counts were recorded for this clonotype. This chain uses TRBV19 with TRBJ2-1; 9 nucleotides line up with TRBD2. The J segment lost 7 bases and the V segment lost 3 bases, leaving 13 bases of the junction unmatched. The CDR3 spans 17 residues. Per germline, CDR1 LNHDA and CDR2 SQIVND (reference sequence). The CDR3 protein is CASSILLVSGSMNEQFF. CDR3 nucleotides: TGTGCCAGTAGTATCCTCCTGGTTAGCGGGAGTATGAATGAGCAGTTCTTC.

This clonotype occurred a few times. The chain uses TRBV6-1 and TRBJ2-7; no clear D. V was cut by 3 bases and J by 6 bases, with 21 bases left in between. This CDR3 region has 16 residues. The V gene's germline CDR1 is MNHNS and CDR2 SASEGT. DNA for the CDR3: TGTGCCAGCAGTGAGGGAAGGACGCTTCTCGATCCCGAGCAGTACTTC. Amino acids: CASSEGRTLLDPEQYF.

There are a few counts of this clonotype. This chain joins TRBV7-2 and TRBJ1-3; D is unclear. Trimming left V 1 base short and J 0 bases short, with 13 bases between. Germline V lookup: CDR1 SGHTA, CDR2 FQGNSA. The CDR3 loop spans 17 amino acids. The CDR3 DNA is TGTGCCAGCAGCTTAGTTAGGCAGCCGAGCTCTGGAAACACCATATATTTT. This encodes CASSLVRQPSSGNTIYF. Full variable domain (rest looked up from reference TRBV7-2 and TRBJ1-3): GAGVSQSPSNKVTEKGKDVELRCDPISGHTALYWYRQSLGQGLEFLIYFQGNSAPDKSGLPSDRFSAERTGGSVSTLTIQRTQQEDSAVYLCASSLVRQPSSGNTIYFGEGSWLTVV.

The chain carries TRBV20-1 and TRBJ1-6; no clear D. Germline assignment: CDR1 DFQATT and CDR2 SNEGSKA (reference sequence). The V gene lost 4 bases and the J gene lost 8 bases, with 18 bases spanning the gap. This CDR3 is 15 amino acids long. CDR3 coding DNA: TGCAGTGCTACCCTAGGCAAGACATACGATTCACCCCTCCACTTT. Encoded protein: CSATLGKTYDSPLHF.

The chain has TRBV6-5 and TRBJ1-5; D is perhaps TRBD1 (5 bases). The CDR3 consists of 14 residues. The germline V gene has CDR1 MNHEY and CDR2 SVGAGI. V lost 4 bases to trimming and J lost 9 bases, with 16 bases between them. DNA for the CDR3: TGTGCCAGCAGTTCCACGGCAGGGTCATGGCCCCAGCATTTT. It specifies CASSSTAGSWPQHF.

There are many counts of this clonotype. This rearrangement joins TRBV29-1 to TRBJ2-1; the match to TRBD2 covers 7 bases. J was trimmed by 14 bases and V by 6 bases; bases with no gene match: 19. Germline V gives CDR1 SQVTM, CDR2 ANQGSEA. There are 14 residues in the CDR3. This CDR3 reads CSVRKVTSEGMEFF. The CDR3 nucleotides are TGCAGCGTACGAAAGGTAACTAGCGAAGGTATGGAGTTCTTC.

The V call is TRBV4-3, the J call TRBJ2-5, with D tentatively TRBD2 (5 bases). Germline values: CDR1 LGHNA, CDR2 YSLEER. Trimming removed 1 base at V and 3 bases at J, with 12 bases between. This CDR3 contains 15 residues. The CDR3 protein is CASSQVEGGEETQYF. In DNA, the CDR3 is TGCGCCAGCAGCCAAGTTGAAGGAGGAGAAGAGACCCAGTACTTC.

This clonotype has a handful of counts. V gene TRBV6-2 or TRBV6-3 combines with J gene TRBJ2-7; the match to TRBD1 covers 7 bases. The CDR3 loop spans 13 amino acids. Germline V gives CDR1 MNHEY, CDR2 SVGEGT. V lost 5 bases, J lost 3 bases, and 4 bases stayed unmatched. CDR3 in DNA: TGTGCCAGCAGTACGGGACAGATCTACGAGCAGTACTTC. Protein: CASSTGQIYEQYF.

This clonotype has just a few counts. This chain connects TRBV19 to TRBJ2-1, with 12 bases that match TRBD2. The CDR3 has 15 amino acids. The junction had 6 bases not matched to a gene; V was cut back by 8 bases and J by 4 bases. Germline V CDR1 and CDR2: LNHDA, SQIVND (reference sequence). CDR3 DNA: TGTGCCAGTGCCCCTAGCGGGAGGGTGTACAATGAGCAGTTCTTC. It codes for CASAPSGRVYNEQFF.

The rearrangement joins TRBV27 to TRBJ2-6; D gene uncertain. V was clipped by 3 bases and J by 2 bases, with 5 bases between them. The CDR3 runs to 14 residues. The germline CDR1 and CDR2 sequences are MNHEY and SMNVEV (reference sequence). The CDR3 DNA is TGTGCCAGCAGTTTTGGGACTGGGGCCAACGTCCTGACTTTC. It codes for CASSFGTGANVLTF. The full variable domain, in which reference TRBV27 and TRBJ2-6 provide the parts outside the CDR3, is EAQVTQNPRYLITVTGKKLTVTCSQNMNHEYMSWYRQDPGLGLRQIYYSMNVEVTDKGDVPEGYKVSRKEKRNFPLILESPSPNQTSLYFCASSFGTGANVLTFGAGSRLTVL.

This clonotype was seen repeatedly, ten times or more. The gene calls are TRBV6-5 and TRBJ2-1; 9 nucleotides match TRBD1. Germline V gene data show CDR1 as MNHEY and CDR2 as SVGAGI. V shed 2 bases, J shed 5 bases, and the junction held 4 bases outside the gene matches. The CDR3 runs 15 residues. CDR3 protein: CASSYDRGFDNEQFF. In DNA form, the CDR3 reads TGTGCCAGCAGTTACGACAGGGGGTTCGACAATGAGCAGTTCTTC.

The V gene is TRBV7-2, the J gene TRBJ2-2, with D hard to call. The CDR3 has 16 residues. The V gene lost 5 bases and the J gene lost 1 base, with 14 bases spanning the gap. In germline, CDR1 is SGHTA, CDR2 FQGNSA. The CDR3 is CASSPSRRRNTGELFF. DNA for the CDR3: TGTGCCAGCAGCCCCAGCCGTAGGCGGAACACCGGGGAGCTGTTTTTT.

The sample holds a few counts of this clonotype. The CDR3 DNA follows: TGTGCCAGCGGGCGGCGAGGGGCAGATACGCAGTATTTT. Translated: CASGRRGADTQYF. The rearrangement uses TRBV5-4 and TRBJ2-3; D tentatively fits TRBD1 or TRBD2 (5 bases each). The V end was cut by 7 bases, the J end by 4 bases, with 13 bases between. This CDR3 has 13 amino acids. The germline gives CDR1 SGHNT, CDR2 YYREEE (reference sequence). Full variable domain (remainder filled in from reference TRBV5-4 and TRBJ2-3): ETGVTQSPTHLIKTRGQQVTLRCSSQSGHNTVSWYQQALGQGPQFIFQYYREEENGRGNFPPRFSGLQFPNYSSELNVNALELDDSALYLCASGRRGADTQYFGPGTRLTVL.

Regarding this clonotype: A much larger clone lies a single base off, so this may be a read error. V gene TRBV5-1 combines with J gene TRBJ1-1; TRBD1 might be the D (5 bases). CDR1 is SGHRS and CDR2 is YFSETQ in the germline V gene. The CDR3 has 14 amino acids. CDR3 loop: CSSSLVGGNTEAFF. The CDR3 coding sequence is TGCTCCAGCAGCTTGGTTGGGGGGAACACTGAAGCTTTCTTT.

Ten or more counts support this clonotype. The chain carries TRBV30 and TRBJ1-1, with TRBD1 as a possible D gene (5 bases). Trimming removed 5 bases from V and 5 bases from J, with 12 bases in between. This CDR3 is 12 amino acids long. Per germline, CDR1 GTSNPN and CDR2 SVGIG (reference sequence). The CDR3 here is CAWLAGPTEAFF. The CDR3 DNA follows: TGTGCCTGGCTCGCAGGGCCTACTGAAGCTTTCTTT. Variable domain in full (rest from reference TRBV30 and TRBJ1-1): SQTIHQWPATLVQPVGSPLSLECTVEGTSNPNLYWYRQAAGRGLQLLFYSVGIGQISSEVPQNLSASRPQDRQFILSSKKLLLSDSGFYLCAWLAGPTEAFFGQGTRLTVV.

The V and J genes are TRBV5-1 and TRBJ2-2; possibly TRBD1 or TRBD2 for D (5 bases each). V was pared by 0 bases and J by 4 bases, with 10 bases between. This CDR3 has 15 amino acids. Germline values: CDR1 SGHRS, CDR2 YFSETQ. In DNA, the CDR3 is TGCGCCAGCAGCTTGGCTGGGACCACCACCGGGGAGCTGTTTTTT. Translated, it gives CASSLAGTTTGELFF.

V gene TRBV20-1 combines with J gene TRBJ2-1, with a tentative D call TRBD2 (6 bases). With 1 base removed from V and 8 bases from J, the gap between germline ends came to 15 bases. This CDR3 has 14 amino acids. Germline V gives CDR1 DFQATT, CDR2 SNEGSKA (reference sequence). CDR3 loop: CSARGGELGDEQFF. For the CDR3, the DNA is TGCAGTGCTAGAGGCGGGGAGCTGGGCGATGAGCAGTTCTTC.

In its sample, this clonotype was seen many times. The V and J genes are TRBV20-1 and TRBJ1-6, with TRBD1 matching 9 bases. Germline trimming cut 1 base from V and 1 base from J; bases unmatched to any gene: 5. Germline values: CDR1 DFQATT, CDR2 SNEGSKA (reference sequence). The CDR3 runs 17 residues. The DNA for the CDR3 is TGCAGTGCTAGAGGGGACAGGGAGTATTCCTATAATTCACCCCTCCACTTT. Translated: CSARGDREYSYNSPLHF.

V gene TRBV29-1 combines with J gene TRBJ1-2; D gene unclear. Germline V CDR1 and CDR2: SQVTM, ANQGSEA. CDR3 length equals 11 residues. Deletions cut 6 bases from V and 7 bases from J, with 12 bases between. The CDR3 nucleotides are TGCAGCGTCGAAAAGGACGGTGGCTACACCTTC. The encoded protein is CSVEKDGGYTF.

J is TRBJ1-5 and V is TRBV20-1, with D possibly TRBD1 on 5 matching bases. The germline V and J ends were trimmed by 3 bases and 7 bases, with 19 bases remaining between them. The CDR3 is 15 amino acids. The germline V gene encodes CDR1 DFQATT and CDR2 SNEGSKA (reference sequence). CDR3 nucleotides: TGCAGTGCTAGCAACTGGGGGACGGCCCAGCAGCCCCAGCATTTT. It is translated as CSASNWGTAQQPQHF.